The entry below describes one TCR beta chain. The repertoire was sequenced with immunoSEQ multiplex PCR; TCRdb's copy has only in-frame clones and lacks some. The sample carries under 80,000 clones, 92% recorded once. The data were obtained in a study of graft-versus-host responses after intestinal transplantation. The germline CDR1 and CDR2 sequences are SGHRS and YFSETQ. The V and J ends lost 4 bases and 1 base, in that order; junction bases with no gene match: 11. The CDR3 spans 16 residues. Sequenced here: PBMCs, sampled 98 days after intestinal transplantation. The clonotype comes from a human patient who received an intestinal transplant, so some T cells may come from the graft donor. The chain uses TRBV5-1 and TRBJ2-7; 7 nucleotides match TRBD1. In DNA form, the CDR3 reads TGCGCCAGCAGCGACCAGCCGGGACAGCTATCCTACGAGCAGTACTTC. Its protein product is CASSDQPGQLSYEQYF.